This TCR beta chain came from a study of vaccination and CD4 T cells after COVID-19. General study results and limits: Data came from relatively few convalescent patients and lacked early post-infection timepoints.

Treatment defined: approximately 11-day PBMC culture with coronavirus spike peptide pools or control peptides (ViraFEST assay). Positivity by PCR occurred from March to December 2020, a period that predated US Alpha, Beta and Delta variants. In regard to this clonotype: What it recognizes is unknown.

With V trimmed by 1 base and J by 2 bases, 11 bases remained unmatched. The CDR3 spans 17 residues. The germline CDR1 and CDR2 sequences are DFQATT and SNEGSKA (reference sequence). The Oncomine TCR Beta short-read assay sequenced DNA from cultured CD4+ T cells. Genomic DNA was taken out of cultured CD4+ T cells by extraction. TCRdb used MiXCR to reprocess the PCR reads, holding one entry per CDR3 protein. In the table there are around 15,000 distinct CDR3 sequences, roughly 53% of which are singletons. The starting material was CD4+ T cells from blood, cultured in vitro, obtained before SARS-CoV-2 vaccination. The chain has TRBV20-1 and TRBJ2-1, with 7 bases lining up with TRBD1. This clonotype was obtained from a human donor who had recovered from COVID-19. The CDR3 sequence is CSARGTGGYRTYNEQFF. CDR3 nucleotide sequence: TGCAGTGCTAGAGGGACAGGCGGCTATCGGACCTACAATGAGCAGTTCTTC.